These 27 T cell receptor beta chains came from one sample sequenced in a study of shared clonotypes between healthy human individuals. Naive CD8 populations comprised CD45RO-negative cells positively selected for CCR7, excluding terminally differentiated effector memory CD45RA+ cells. Method: immunoSEQ multiplex PCR; TCRdb's copy keeps in-frame clones and lacks some. The table shows about 2 million clones, with 85% to 95% occurring only once. The source material was naive CD8+ T cells sorted from blood. All receptors come from a man between 18 and 29 years old in good health.

The J gene is TRBJ2-2, the V gene TRBV7-6; possibly TRBD2 for D (7 bases). V was shortened by 1 base and J by 4 bases, with 13 bases between the two germline ends. Germline V gives CDR1 SGHVS, CDR2 FNYEAQ. The CDR3 is made up of 16 amino acids. The CDR3 DNA sequence: TGTGCCAGCAGCTTAGAAGTGGGAGGGGGCACCGGGGAGCTGTTTTTT. Its protein is CASSLEVGGGTGELFF.

The J gene is TRBJ2-1, the V gene TRBV13; 8 bases are shared with TRBD1. Germline trimming cut 6 bases from V and 7 bases from J; bases unmatched to any gene: 8. This CDR3 is 14 amino acids long. The germline V gene has CDR1 PRHDT and CDR2 FYEKMQ (reference sequence). The CDR3 bases are TGTGCCAGCAGGTTCTCCGACAGGGGAAATGAGCAGTTCTTC. Residues: CASRFSDRGNEQFF. The full variable domain, in which reference TRBV13 and TRBJ2-1 provide the parts outside the CDR3, is AAGVIQSPRHLIKEKRETATLKCYPIPRHDTVYWYQQGPGQDPQFLISFYEKMQSDKGSIPDRFSAQQFSDYHSELNMSSLELGDSALYFCASRFSDRGNEQFFGPGTRLTVL.

CDR3 protein: CASSMWDNNQPQHF. As DNA, the CDR3 is TGTGCCAGTAGTATGTGGGACAATAATCAGCCCCAGCATTTT. The chain recombines TRBV19 with TRBJ1-5; tentatively, D is TRBD1 (6 bases). V was clipped by 3 bases and J by 4 bases, with 10 bases between them. The CDR3 totals 14 residues. Looked up from germline, CDR1 is LNHDA and CDR2 is SQIVND (reference sequence).

CDR3 protein: CASVDDRLNTEAFF. The CDR3 nucleotides are TGTGCTAGTGTCGATGACAGGCTGAACACTGAAGCTTTCTTT. The chain joins TRBV12-5 to TRBJ1-1; tentative D call: TRBD1 (6 bases). The CDR3 loop spans 14 amino acids. Germline CDR1 LGHNT, CDR2 FRNRAP. V lost 7 bases to trimming and J lost 0 bases, with 12 bases between them.

The V and J genes are TRBV28 and TRBJ1-4; D gene uncertain. Germline V gene lookup returns CDR1 MDHEN and CDR2 SYDVKM. This CDR3 contains 13 residues. The germline V and J ends were trimmed by 8 bases and 5 bases, with 12 bases remaining between them. The CDR3 DNA reads TGTGCCAGCGAGAGACAAGAAAATGAAAAACTGTTTTTT. This encodes CASERQENEKLFF.

Only one count was recorded for this clone. The rearrangement links TRBV19 to TRBJ2-5; D possibly corresponds to TRBD1 (7 bases). Germline lookup yields CDR1 LNHDA and CDR2 SQIVND (reference sequence). The CDR3 spans 14 residues. V lost 3 bases, J lost 1 base, and 9 bases lay in between. CDR3: CASSIRGAQETQYF. CDR3 in DNA: TGTGCCAGTAGTATCAGGGGGGCCCAAGAGACCCAGTACTTC.

This clone was seen a few times. The rearrangement links TRBV4-3 to TRBJ2-1; 11 bases map to TRBD2. V trimming: 1 base; J trimming: 8 bases; junction bases outside the gene matches: 7. Germline V CDR1 and CDR2: LGHNA, YSLEER. CDR3 length: 16 residues. The CDR3 protein is CASSQALAGVGYEQFF. For the CDR3, the DNA is TGCGCCAGCAGCCAAGCACTAGCGGGAGTCGGGTATGAGCAGTTCTTC.

Only one count was recorded for this clone. The chain uses TRBV7-9 and TRBJ2-7; the D gene is possibly TRBD2 (6 bases). Germline CDR1 is SEHNR and CDR2 is FQNEAQ (reference sequence). The V and J ends lost 5 bases and 7 bases respectively, with 18 bases between them. The CDR3 loop spans 14 amino acids. Written as DNA, the CDR3 is TGTGCCAGCAGCGGTTCTGCGGGATATTGGGAGCAGTACTTC. Protein product: CASSGSAGYWEQYF.

The chain couples TRBV15 to TRBJ2-1; D remains ambiguous. The CDR3 runs 14 residues. Germline V gives CDR1 LNHNV, CDR2 YYDKDF (reference sequence). The V and J ends lost 3 bases and 0 bases respectively, with 6 bases between them. This chain's CDR3 is CATSRDLSYNEQFF. The CDR3 DNA follows: TGTGCCACCAGCAGGGATCTCTCCTACAATGAGCAGTTCTTC. Variable domain in full (rest from reference TRBV15 and TRBJ2-1): DAMVIQNPRYQVTQFGKPVTLSCSQTLNHNVMYWYQQKSSQAPKLLFHYYDKDFNNEADTPDNFQSRRPNTSFCFLDIRSPGLGDTAMYLCATSRDLSYNEQFFGPGTRLTVL.

V gene TRBV4-3 combines with J gene TRBJ2-3; no reliable D call. The V gene lost 0 bases and the J gene lost 3 bases, with 10 bases spanning the gap. Germline V gives CDR1 LGHNA, CDR2 YSLEER. The CDR3 is 15 amino acids. CDR3 in amino acids: CASSQDIADTDTQYF. CDR3 bases: TGCGCCAGCAGCCAAGATATCGCAGATACAGATACGCAGTATTTT.

V is TRBV7-2 and J is TRBJ1-6; 7 bases agree with TRBD1. The CDR3 consists of 17 residues. The germline gives CDR1 SGHTA, CDR2 FQGNSA. Trimming removed 0 bases from V and 0 bases from J; junction bases left unmatched: 2. This CDR3 is CASSLASGGSYNSPLHF. DNA for the CDR3: TGTGCCAGCAGCTTAGCGTCAGGGGGCTCCTATAATTCACCCCTCCACTTT.

The V call is TRBV4-1, the J call TRBJ2-3, with 10 bases identical to TRBD2. With 3 bases clipped from V and 0 bases from J, the junction kept 12 bases outside the gene matches. This CDR3 has 19 amino acids. CDR1 MGHRA and CDR2 YSYEKL come from the germline V gene. Here the CDR3 reads CASSHSSGRTPSSTDTQYF. DNA for the CDR3: TGCGCCAGCAGCCATTCTAGCGGGAGAACCCCATCTAGCACAGATACGCAGTATTTT.

The genes are TRBV7-2 and TRBJ2-5, with D hard to call. Germline V gene lookup returns CDR1 SGHTA and CDR2 FQGNSA. V was clipped by 2 bases and J by 5 bases, with 15 bases between them. The CDR3 sequence is 15 residues long. The CDR3, as DNA: TGTGCCAGCAGCTTATGGGTCTTAAACTGGGAGACCCAGTACTTC. It yields the protein CASSLWVLNWETQYF.

This chain joins TRBV7-9 and TRBJ1-2; 9 bases match TRBD1. The J segment lost 4 bases and the V segment lost 5 bases, leaving 11 bases of the junction unmatched. This CDR3 spans 16 amino acids. Germline V gene lookup returns CDR1 SEHNR and CDR2 FQNEAQ (reference sequence). The CDR3 loop reads CASSPPGDRASYGYTF. The DNA for the CDR3 is TGTGCCAGCAGCCCCCCCGGGGACAGGGCGTCCTATGGCTACACCTTC.

The genes are TRBV5-4 and TRBJ2-5, with TRBD2 matching over 8 bases. The CDR3 covers 16 residues. The V gene end was trimmed by 3 bases and the J gene end by 1 base; junction bases not matched to a gene: 8. Germline V gene lookup returns CDR1 SGHNT and CDR2 YYREEE (reference sequence). The CDR3 DNA reads as TGTGCCAGCAGCTGGAGCGGGAGTGGGCCCCAAGAGACCCAGTACTTC. It yields the protein CASSWSGSGPQETQYF. Combining the CDR3 with reference TRBV5-4 and TRBJ2-5 gives the whole variable domain ETGVTQSPTHLIKTRGQQVTLRCSSQSGHNTVSWYQQALGQGPQFIFQYYREEENGRGNFPPRFSGLQFPNYSSELNVNALELDDSALYLCASSWSGSGPQETQYFGPGTRLLVL.

Of note for this clone: Additional DNA sequences in this sample encode the identical CDR3. This chain links TRBV30 with TRBJ1-1, with D unclear. Germline V gene data show CDR1 as GTSNPN and CDR2 as SVGIG (reference sequence). Trimming pared 3 bases from V and 5 bases from J, leaving 7 bases between. The CDR3 runs 11 residues. CDR3 sequence (DNA): TGTGCCTGGAGGAGGGAAACTGAAGCTTTCTTT. Translating it yields CAWRRETEAFF.

This rearrangement joins TRBV2 to TRBJ2-1; TRBD2 aligns across 11 bases. The germline gives CDR1 SNHLY, CDR2 FYNNEI. Trimming removed 7 bases from V and 1 base from J; junction bases left unmatched: 6. This CDR3 comprises 16 residues. The CDR3 DNA sequence: TGTGCCAGCACGACTAGCGGGAAGGGTTCCTACAATGAGCAGTTCTTC. Its translation: CASTTSGKGSYNEQFF. Full variable domain (rest looked up from reference TRBV2 and TRBJ2-1): EPEVTQTPSHQVTQMGQEVILRCVPISNHLYFYWYRQILGQKVEFLVSFYNNEISEKSEIFDDQFSVERPDGSNFTLKIRSTKLEDSAMYFCASTTSGKGSYNEQFFGPGTRLTVL.

The chain links TRBV2 to TRBJ1-2, with D uncertain. The CDR3 has 13 residues. CDR1 is SNHLY and CDR2 is FYNNEI in the germline V gene. Trimming pared 6 bases from V and 2 bases from J, leaving 10 bases between. CDR3 protein: CASRFAGNYGYTF. The CDR3, as DNA: TGTGCCAGCAGGTTTGCGGGGAACTATGGCTACACCTTC.

This clone was seen a few times. The chain carries TRBV10-3 and TRBJ1-5, with D perhaps TRBD1 (5 bases). The germline gives CDR1 ENHRY, CDR2 SYGVKD. This CDR3 is 13 amino acids long. V was pared by 5 bases and J by 4 bases, with 9 bases between. Written as DNA, the CDR3 is TGTGCCATCAGTTTTCAGGGTAATCAGCCCCAGCATTTT. This translates into CAISFQGNQPQHF.

The rearrangement uses TRBV29-1 and TRBJ1-1; 10 bases align to TRBD1. Germline V lookup: CDR1 SQVTM, CDR2 ANQGSEA. Losses at the gene ends were 4 bases for V and 0 bases for J; bases not matched to a gene: 5. The CDR3 covers 15 residues. CDR3 protein: CSVVGDRGMNTEAFF. CDR3 DNA: TGCAGCGTTGTGGGGGACAGGGGTATGAACACTGAAGCTTTCTTT.

This chain connects TRBV4-2 to TRBJ2-3, with D possibly matching TRBD2 (6 bases). Germline values: CDR1 LGHNA, CDR2 YNFKEQ. CDR3 length: 19 residues. Deletions cut 0 bases from V and 6 bases from J, with 25 bases between. For the CDR3, the DNA is TGTGCCAGCAGCCAAGATCCCCTGACTGAGCGCGGGGTGGGGGATACGCAGTATTTT. It specifies CASSQDPLTERGVGDTQYF.

The genes are TRBV6-8 and TRBJ2-2, with TRBD2 as a possible D gene (5 bases). The ends were cut back, 10 bases at V and 3 bases at J, with 12 bases in the middle. Germline V CDR1 and CDR2: MNHGY, SAAAGT. The length of the CDR3 is 13 residues. CDR3 sequence: CAILRADTGELFF. Here the CDR3 DNA reads TGTGCCATCTTAAGAGCGGACACCGGGGAGCTGTTTTTT.

The genes are TRBV5-8 and TRBJ2-7; D might be TRBD1 or TRBD2, each matching 5 bases. This CDR3 has 15 amino acids. Trimming cost V 3 bases and J 1 base, with 14 bases left between them. Germline V gene data show CDR1 as SGHTS and CDR2 as YDEGEE. The CDR3 coding sequence is TGTGCCAGCAGCTGGGGGTTGAGGGTATCCTACGAGCAGTACTTC. Its protein product is CASSWGLRVSYEQYF.

This rearrangement joins TRBV27 to TRBJ1-5; no firm D call. The V end was cut by 5 bases, the J end by 2 bases, with 4 bases between. CDR3 size: 12 residues. CDR1 is MNHEY, CDR2 SMNVEV, per germline (reference sequence). CDR3 sequence: CASSDRNQPQHF. The CDR3 nucleotides are TGTGCCAGCAGTGATCGCAATCAGCCCCAGCATTTT.

This sequence joins TRBV2 and TRBJ1-3, with TRBD1 matching 7 bases. The CDR3 is made up of 14 amino acids. The V gene's germline CDR1 is SNHLY and CDR2 FYNNEI. Trimming at V came to 7 bases and at J to 1 base, leaving 4 bases not matched to a gene. The CDR3 nucleotides read TGTGCCAGCATGCCGGGACAGTCTGGAAACACCATATATTTT. Translated, it gives CASMPGQSGNTIYF.

The genes are TRBV27 and TRBJ2-2, with D perhaps matching TRBD2 (5 bases). Germline V gene data show CDR1 as MNHEY and CDR2 as SMNVEV (reference sequence). The germline V and J ends were trimmed by 6 bases and 11 bases, with 19 bases remaining between them. The CDR3 spans 14 residues. Here the CDR3 reads CASRDRGTRVELFF. In DNA form, the CDR3 reads TGTGCCAGCAGGGACCGGGGTACCCGGGTAGAGCTGTTTTTT.

V gene TRBV11-3 combines with J gene TRBJ2-7, with TRBD2 matching over 8 bases. There are 14 residues in the CDR3. Trimming removed 4 bases from V and 6 bases from J; junction bases left unmatched: 8. CDR1 SGHNT and CDR2 YENEEA come from the germline V gene. CDR3 amino acids: CASSSRLAPGEQYF. The CDR3 nucleotides read TGTGCCAGCAGCTCCCGACTAGCGCCGGGCGAGCAGTACTTC.